This T cell receptor beta chain was sequenced in a study of beta chain features in type 1 diabetes. The investigators reverse transcribed all of the isolated RNA, so they sequenced expressed TCRB transcripts. Measured with immunoSEQ multiplex PCR; TCRdb has only the in-frame clones, and not every one. Among 500,000 to 850,000 clones, over 13% were seen once, and the ten largest hold approximately 0.042%. Turning to this clone: The target antigen is unknown.

Germline CDR1 and CDR2: MGHDK and SYGVNS. This CDR3 has 15 amino acids. V gave up 1 base and J gave up 4 bases, with 10 bases separating them. Findings and limits, study-wide: The question left open here concerned HLA type influencing TCRB rearrangement. Among patients with Type 1 diabetes, TCRB CDR3s were moderately but significantly shorter in every one of the four CD4+ subsets.

The chain couples TRBV25-1 to TRBJ1-4; no definite D call. The sample taken for sequencing was naive CD4+ T cells from blood. This TCR derives from a young man with type 1 diabetes. The CDR3 loop reads CASSEWRVDNEKLFF. Written as DNA, the CDR3 is TGTGCCAGCAGTGAATGGCGGGTTGATAATGAAAAACTGTTTTTT.